The clone carrying this T cell receptor beta chain was seen a handful of times. Its antigen is not known. Germline and junction disagree at one end, which may indicate a read error. The data stem from a study of post-analysis software for immune sequencing data. Broader study findings: Roughly five TRBV segments were more frequent in patients than controls; TRBV5-6, TRBV5-1 and TRBV20-1 belonged to this group.

Every TCR beta cDNA library bore unique molecular identifiers. From the PCR reads, TCRdb called clonotypes with MiXCR, one entry per CDR3 protein. The sample contains around 770,000 distinct CDR3 sequences, under 60% of which appear only once. Germline V gene lookup returns CDR1 SSHAT and CDR2 FNYEAQ (reference sequence). This CDR3 is built from 16 residues. The chain is built from TRBV7-7 and TRBJ2-7; maybe TRBD1 (5 bases). The receptor was derived from a girl aged 10-17 years with multiple sclerosis. The sequenced sample was blood. The CDR3 loop is CASSPLAGYGSDEQYF. DNA for the CDR3: TGTGCTAGCAGCCCTCTGGCAGGGTATGGTTCGGACGAGCAGTACTTC.